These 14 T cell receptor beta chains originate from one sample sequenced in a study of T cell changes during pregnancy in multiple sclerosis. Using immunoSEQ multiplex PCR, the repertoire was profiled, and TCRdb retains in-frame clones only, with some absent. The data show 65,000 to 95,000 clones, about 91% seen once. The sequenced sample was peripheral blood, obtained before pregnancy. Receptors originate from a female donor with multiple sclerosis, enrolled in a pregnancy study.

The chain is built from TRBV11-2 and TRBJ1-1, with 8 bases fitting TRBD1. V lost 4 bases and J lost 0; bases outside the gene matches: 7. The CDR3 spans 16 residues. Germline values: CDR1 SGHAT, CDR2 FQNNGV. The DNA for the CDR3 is TGTGCCAGCAGCTCTTGGGACAGGTACTTGAACACTGAAGCTTTCTTT. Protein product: CASSSWDRYLNTEAFF.

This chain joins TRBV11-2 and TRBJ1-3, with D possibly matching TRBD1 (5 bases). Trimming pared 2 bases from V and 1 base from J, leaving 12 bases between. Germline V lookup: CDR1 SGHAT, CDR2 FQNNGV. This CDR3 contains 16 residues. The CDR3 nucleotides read TGTGCCAGCAGCTTAAACACCCAGGGATCTGGAAACACCATATATTTT. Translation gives CASSLNTQGSGNTIYF.

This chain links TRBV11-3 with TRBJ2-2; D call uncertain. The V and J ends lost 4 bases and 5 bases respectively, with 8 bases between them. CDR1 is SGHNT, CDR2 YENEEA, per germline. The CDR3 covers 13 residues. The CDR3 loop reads CASSYSRTGELFF. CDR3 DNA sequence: TGTGCCAGCAGCTACTCCCGGACCGGGGAGCTGTTTTTT.

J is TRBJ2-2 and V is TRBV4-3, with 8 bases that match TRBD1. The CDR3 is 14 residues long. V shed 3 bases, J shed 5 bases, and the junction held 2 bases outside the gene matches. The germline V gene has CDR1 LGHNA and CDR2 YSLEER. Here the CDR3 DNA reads TGCGCCAGCAGCCACGGACAGGGAACCGGGGAGCTGTTTTTT. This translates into CASSHGQGTGELFF.

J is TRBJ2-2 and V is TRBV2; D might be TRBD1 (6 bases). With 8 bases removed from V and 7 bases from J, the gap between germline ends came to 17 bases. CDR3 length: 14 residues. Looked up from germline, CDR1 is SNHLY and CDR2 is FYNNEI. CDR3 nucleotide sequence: TGTGCCAGCTCCCCTTCAGGGGTAGGCGGGGAGCTGTTTTTT. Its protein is CASSPSGVGGELFF.

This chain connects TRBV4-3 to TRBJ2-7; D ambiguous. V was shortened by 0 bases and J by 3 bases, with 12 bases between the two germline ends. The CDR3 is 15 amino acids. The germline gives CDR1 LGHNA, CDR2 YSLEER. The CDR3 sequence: CASSQDRNIFYEQYF. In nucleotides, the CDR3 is TGCGCCAGCAGCCAAGATCGAAACATATTCTACGAGCAGTACTTC.

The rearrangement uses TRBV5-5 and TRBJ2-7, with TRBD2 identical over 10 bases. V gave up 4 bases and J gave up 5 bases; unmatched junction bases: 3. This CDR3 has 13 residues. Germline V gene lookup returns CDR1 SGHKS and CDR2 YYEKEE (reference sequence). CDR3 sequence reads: CASSRLAGNEQYF. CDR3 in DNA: TGTGCCAGCAGCCGACTAGCGGGTAACGAGCAGTACTTC. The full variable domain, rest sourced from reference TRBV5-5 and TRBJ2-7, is DAGVTQSPTHLIKTRGQQVTLRCSPISGHKSVSWYQQVLGQGPQFIFQYYEKEERGRGNFPDRFSARQFPNYSSELNVNALLLGDSALYLCASSRLAGNEQYFGPGTRLTVT.

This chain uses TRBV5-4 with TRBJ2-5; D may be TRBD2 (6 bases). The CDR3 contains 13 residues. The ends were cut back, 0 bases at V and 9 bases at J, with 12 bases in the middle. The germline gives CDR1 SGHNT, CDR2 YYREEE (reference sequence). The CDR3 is CASSLVGGSAQYF. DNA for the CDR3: TGTGCCAGCAGCTTGGTCGGGGGTAGTGCCCAGTACTTC.

The CDR3 coding sequence is TGTGCCTGGAGTGTCGGGGGGGGTAATGAAAAACTGTTTTTT. Translation gives CAWSVGGGNEKLFF. The gene calls are TRBV30 and TRBJ1-4, with a weak D call TRBD1 (5 bases). Trimming removed 0 bases at V and 4 bases at J, with 9 bases between. Germline loops: CDR1 GTSNPN, CDR2 SVGIG (reference sequence). The CDR3 extends over 14 amino acids.

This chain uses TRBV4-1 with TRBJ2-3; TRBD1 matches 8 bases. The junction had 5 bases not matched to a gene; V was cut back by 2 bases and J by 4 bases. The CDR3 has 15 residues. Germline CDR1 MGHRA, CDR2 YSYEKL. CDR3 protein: CASSQPDRGADTQYF. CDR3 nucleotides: TGCGCCAGCAGCCAACCAGACAGGGGCGCAGATACGCAGTATTTT.

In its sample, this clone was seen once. CDR3 sequence (DNA): TGCGCCAGCAGCCAAGATGCCGGCGGAAACTATGGCTACACCTTC. This encodes CASSQDAGGNYGYTF. J is TRBJ1-2 and V is TRBV4-3; D not resolved. The CDR3 covers 15 residues. V was pared by 0 bases and J by 2 bases, with 10 bases between. Germline V gene sequence: CDR1 LGHNA, CDR2 YSLEER.

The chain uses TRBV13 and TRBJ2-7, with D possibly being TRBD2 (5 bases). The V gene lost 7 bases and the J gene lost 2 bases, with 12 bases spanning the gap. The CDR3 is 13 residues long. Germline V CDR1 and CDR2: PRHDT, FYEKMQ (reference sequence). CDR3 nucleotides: TGTGCCAGCAAACGCAGGCGGGCCTACGAGCAGTACTTC. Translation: CASKRRRAYEQYF.

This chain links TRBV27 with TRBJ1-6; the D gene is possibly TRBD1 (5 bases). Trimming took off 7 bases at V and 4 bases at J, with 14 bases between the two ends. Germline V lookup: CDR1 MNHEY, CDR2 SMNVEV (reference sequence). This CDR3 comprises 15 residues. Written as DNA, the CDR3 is TGTGCCAGCACTTACGGACAACCATATAATTCACCCCTCCACTTT. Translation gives CASTYGQPYNSPLHF.

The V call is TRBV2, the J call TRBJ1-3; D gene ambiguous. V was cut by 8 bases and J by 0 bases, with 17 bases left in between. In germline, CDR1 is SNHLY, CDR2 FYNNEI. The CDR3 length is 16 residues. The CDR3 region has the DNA TGTGCCAGCCTTGTGAGATCATTTAACTCTGGAAACACCATATATTTT. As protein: CASLVRSFNSGNTIYF. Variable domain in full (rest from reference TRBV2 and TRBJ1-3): EPEVTQTPSHQVTQMGQEVILRCVPISNHLYFYWYRQILGQKVEFLVSFYNNEISEKSEIFDDQFSVERPDGSNFTLKIRSTKLEDSAMYFCASLVRSFNSGNTIYFGEGSWLTVV.